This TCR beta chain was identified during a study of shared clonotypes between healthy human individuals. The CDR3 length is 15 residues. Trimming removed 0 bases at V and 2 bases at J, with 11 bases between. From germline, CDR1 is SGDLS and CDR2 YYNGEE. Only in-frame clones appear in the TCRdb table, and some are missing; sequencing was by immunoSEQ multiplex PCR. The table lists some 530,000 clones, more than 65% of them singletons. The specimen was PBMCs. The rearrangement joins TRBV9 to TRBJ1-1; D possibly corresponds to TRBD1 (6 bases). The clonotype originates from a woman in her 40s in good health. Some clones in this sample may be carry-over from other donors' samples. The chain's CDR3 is CASSVVGTPNTEAFF. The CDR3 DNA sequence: TGTGCCAGCAGCGTAGTGGGGACACCTAACACTGAAGCTTTCTTT.